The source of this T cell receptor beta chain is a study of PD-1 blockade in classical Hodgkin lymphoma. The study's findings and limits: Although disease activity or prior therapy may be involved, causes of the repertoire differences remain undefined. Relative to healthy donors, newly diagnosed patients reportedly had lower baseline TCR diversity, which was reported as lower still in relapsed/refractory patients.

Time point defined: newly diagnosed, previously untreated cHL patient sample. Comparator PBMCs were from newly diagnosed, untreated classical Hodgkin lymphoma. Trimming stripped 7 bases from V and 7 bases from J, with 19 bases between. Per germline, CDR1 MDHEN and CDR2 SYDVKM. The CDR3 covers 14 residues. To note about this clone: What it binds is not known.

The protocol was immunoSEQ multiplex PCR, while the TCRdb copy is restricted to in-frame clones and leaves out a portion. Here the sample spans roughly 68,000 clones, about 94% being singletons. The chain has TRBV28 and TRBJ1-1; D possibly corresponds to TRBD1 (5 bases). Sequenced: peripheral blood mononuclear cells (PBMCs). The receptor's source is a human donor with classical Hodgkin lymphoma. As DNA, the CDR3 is TGTGCCAGCACCCAAACGAGGGGTTGGGGTGAAGCTTTCTTT. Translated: CASTQTRGWGEAFF.